One and the same sample provided the 21 T cell receptor beta chains below, sequenced in a study of T-cell memory formation after mild COVID-19. One entry per CDR3 protein results from TCRdb running MiXCR on the 5' RACE reads. This sample carries about 430,000 distinct CDR3 sequences, roughly 18% of them seen once, and the ten largest clones take roughly 21%. The sequenced material came from PBMCs or a T cell subset sorted from them (not recorded which). These receptors were taken from a man aged 18 to 30 who had mild COVID-19 (a few samples of this study predate the infection). Cell type and time point are not known.

The chain has TRBV12-3 or TRBV12-4 and TRBJ2-3; 9 bases align to TRBD2. J gave up 3 bases and V 5 bases, and 6 bases lay outside the gene matches. The length of the CDR3 is 15 residues. The CDR3 DNA reads as TGTGCCAGCAGTCCCGGACTAGCGAGGACAGATACGCAGTATTTT. As protein: CASSPGLARTDTQYF.

The J gene is TRBJ1-1, the V gene TRBV13, with unresolved D. The CDR3 length is 11 residues. V was clipped by 5 bases and J by 7 bases, with 8 bases between them. Germline CDR1 PRHDT, CDR2 FYEKMQ (reference sequence). This CDR3 reads CASSPRVEAFF. CDR3 coding DNA: TGTGCCAGCAGCCCGAGAGTTGAAGCTTTCTTT.

V gene TRBV12-3 or TRBV12-4 combines with J gene TRBJ2-7, with TRBD2 matching 8 bases. J lost 2 bases, V lost 0 bases, and 6 bases had no gene match. This CDR3 contains 16 residues. CDR3 sequence reads: CASSLASSGGAYEQYF. CDR3 DNA: TGTGCCAGCAGTTTAGCGTCCTCCGGGGGGGCCTACGAGCAGTACTTC.

The chain recombines TRBV7-9 with TRBJ1-5; D unresolved. Germline lookup yields CDR1 SEHNR and CDR2 FQNEAQ (reference sequence). The CDR3 is made up of 16 amino acids. The ends were cut back, 5 bases at V and 2 bases at J, with 16 bases in the middle. In nucleotides, the CDR3 is TGTGCCAGCAGCCCTCCGGGAGTTCTAGGCAATCAGCCCCAGCATTTT. It codes for CASSPPGVLGNQPQHF.

This clonotype occurred a few times. This rearrangement joins TRBV7-6 to TRBJ2-3; 7 bases are shared with TRBD1. The germline V gene has CDR1 SGHVS and CDR2 FNYEAQ. The CDR3 runs to 16 residues. After removal of 5 bases from V and 1 base from J, the junction contained 9 bases not matched to a gene. CDR3: CASSPSSGQGTDTQYF. In DNA form, the CDR3 reads TGTGCCAGCAGCCCGTCTTCCGGACAGGGCACAGATACGCAGTATTTT.

This clonotype was recorded at least ten times. This rearrangement joins TRBV4-1 to TRBJ1-1; D gene ambiguous. Trimming removed 3 bases at V and 0 bases at J, with 8 bases between. Germline CDR1 reads MGHRA; CDR2 reads YSYEKL. The CDR3 extends over 14 amino acids. Written as DNA, the CDR3 is TGCGCCAGCAGCCAGGGATTATTGAACACTGAAGCTTTCTTT. Translation gives CASSQGLLNTEAFF.

This clonotype turned up a few times. The V and J genes are TRBV20-1 and TRBJ1-5, with D perhaps matching TRBD1 (6 bases). V lost 6 bases, J lost 4 bases, and 19 bases lay in between. This CDR3 is built from 15 residues. Germline CDR1 reads DFQATT; CDR2 reads SNEGSKA (reference sequence). This chain's CDR3 is CSARGGGTPNQPQHF. For the CDR3, the DNA is TGCAGTGCCCGGGGAGGCGGGACACCGAATCAGCCCCAGCATTTT.

The chain joins TRBV12-3 or TRBV12-4 to TRBJ2-2, with D perhaps matching TRBD1 (5 bases). The V and J ends lost 6 bases and 6 bases respectively, with 14 bases between them. The CDR3 contains 14 residues. The CDR3 DNA reads TGTGCCAGCAGCAGACTCAGGGTTCCCGGGGAGCTGTTTTTT. Its translation: CASSRLRVPGELFF.

The genes are TRBV7-2 and TRBJ1-2, with D uncertain. This CDR3 spans 15 amino acids. Germline CDR1 and CDR2: SGHTA and FQGNSA. Trimming took off 2 bases at V and 4 bases at J, with 14 bases between the two ends. For the CDR3, the DNA is TGTGCCAGCAGCTTATCCGGGTGGACTGCCTATGGCTACACCTTC. Its protein is CASSLSGWTAYGYTF.

This clonotype was counted between two and nine times. This chain uses TRBV9 with TRBJ1-5; D ambiguous. The CDR3 spans 15 residues. V was clipped by 0 bases and J by 1 base, with 8 bases between them. Germline-derived CDR1 and CDR2 are SGDLS and YYNGEE. As DNA, the CDR3 is TGTGCCAGCAGCGTAGCTGGAACCAGCAATCAGCCCCAGCATTTT. It codes for CASSVAGTSNQPQHF.

The chain joins TRBV30 to TRBJ2-5; 9 bases agree with TRBD2. The V gene end was trimmed by 4 bases and the J gene end by 0 bases; junction bases not matched to a gene: 9. The CDR3 covers 16 residues. CDR1 is GTSNPN and CDR2 is SVGIG in the germline V gene (reference sequence). CDR3 sequence reads: CAWNGGGARYQETQYF. The CDR3 DNA is TGTGCCTGGAACGGCGGGGGGGCTCGGTACCAAGAGACCCAGTACTTC.

The chain employs TRBV12-3 or TRBV12-4 and TRBJ2-1; 11 nucleotides agree with TRBD2. The CDR3 has 15 amino acids. The junction had 9 bases not matched to a gene; V was cut back by 5 bases and J by 9 bases. The CDR3 protein is CASSARSGGAGEQFF. CDR3 coding DNA: TGTGCCAGCAGTGCCCGTAGCGGGGGGGCCGGTGAGCAGTTCTTC.

The chain carries TRBV10-2 and TRBJ2-1, with 7 bases identical to TRBD1. The length of the CDR3 is 15 residues. Unmatched junction bases numbered 5, after V lost 5 bases and J lost 1 base. CDR1 WSHSY and CDR2 SAAADI come from the germline V gene. CDR3 DNA: TGCGCCAGCAGTTGGGACAGACTATCCTACAATGAGCAGTTCTTC. Its protein product is CASSWDRLSYNEQFF.

This clonotype occurred a few times. V gene TRBV18 combines with J gene TRBJ2-7; no firm D call. Trimming pared 2 bases from V and 6 bases from J, leaving 8 bases between. Germline V gene sequence: CDR1 KGHSH, CDR2 LQKENI. The CDR3 runs 12 residues. CDR3 DNA: TGTGCCAGCTCACCAGGGCTACGCGAGCAGTACGTC. Encoded protein: CASSPGLREQYV.

V is TRBV18 and J is TRBJ2-7; possible D gene TRBD2, 7 bases. CDR3 length equals 15 residues. V was shortened by 2 bases and J by 5 bases, with 16 bases between the two germline ends. Germline lookup yields CDR1 KGHSH and CDR2 LQKENI. The CDR3 region has the DNA TGTGCCAGCTCACCAGGTGGCGGGGGCTGGAACGAGCAGTACGTC. It yields the protein CASSPGGGGWNEQYV.

The DNA for the CDR3 is TGTGCCAGCAGCTTTACAGGAAAGGGGGAAGCTTTCTTT. Protein sequence: CASSFTGKGEAFF. This chain joins TRBV7-9 and TRBJ1-1; possibly TRBD1 for D (5 bases). CDR3 size: 13 residues. V dropped 3 bases and J dropped 8 bases, with 13 bases sitting between them. Germline CDR1 reads SEHNR; CDR2 reads FQNEAQ (reference sequence).

The chain links TRBV6-5 to TRBJ2-7; D is possibly TRBD1 or TRBD2 (6 bases each). Germline V lookup: CDR1 MNHEY, CDR2 SVGAGI. Trimming took off 5 bases at V and 3 bases at J, with 17 bases between the two ends. The CDR3 loop spans 15 amino acids. The CDR3 reads CASSAGGPPHYEQYF. The DNA of the CDR3 is TGTGCCAGCAGTGCCGGGGGCCCACCGCACTACGAGCAGTACTTC.

The chain joins TRBV5-1 to TRBJ1-1; unclear D gene. Germline V lookup: CDR1 SGHRS, CDR2 YFSETQ. The CDR3 loop spans 13 amino acids. Trimming cost V 5 bases and J 1 base, with 9 bases left between them. The DNA of the CDR3 is TGCGCCAGCAGATTTGTGCAGAACACTGAAGCTTTCTTT. Protein sequence: CASRFVQNTEAFF.

The CDR3 region has the DNA TGTGCCAGCAGTTTGGCGGGATTTGGGGACAATGAGCAGTTCTTC. It codes for CASSLAGFGDNEQFF. The J gene is TRBJ2-1, the V gene TRBV27, with D possibly TRBD2 on 6 matching bases. This CDR3 is built from 15 residues. CDR1 and CDR2 (germline): MNHEY, SMNVEV (reference sequence). V was pared by 3 bases and J by 5 bases, with 14 bases between.

V usage is TRBV25-1 and J usage is TRBJ2-1, with 8 bases fitting TRBD2. Germline values: CDR1 MGHDK, CDR2 SYGVNS. The CDR3 has 12 amino acids. Losses at the gene ends were 10 bases for V and 9 bases for J; bases not matched to a gene: 8. The CDR3 nucleotides are TGTGCCACGGGACTAGGGGCGTCTGAGCAGTTCTTC. Translating it yields CATGLGASEQFF.

This clonotype showed up just a few times. The chain carries TRBV4-3 and TRBJ2-1, with a tentative D call TRBD2 (6 bases). Germline V gene sequence: CDR1 LGHNA, CDR2 YSLEER. Deletions cut 3 bases from V and 8 bases from J, with 26 bases between. The CDR3 runs to 18 residues. Here the CDR3 reads CASSQSEPGGPYNDEQFF. For the CDR3, the DNA is TGCGCCAGCAGCCAGAGCGAACCCGGGGGACCTTACAATGATGAGCAGTTCTTC.